This TCR beta chain was found in a study of shared clonotypes between healthy human individuals. Study-wide background: CD4 naive cells filled three plates per donor, CD4 memory three, CD8 naive two and CD8 memory one. Whole-study results and caveats: The sampled material consisted only of blood, and tissue repertoires are likely to differ. As a rule, naive subsets had a larger estimated richness than memory subsets.

The CDR3 spans 12 residues. Per germline, CDR1 MNHEY and CDR2 SMNVEV (reference sequence). Trimming left V 8 bases short and J 6 bases short, with 13 bases between. Deep-level settings were used for running the assay. The method was immunoSEQ multiplex PCR; TCRdb's version includes in-frame clones alone and lacks a portion of them. The table includes over 2,000,000 clones, 93% detected once. Naive CD8 cells lacked CD45RO, underwent positive selection for CCR7 and left out terminally differentiated effector memory CD45RA+ cells. This clone has just one count. The antigen is unknown. This sequence originates from a man aged 18 to 29 in good health. Some clones in this sample may be carry-over from other donors' samples. The source material was naive CD8+ T cells from PBMCs. The V gene is TRBV27, the J gene TRBJ1-1; the D gene is possibly TRBD1 (5 bases). The CDR3 DNA reads TGTGCCAGCTCCTACGGAGGGGCTGAAGCTTTCTTT. Its translation is CASSYGGAEAFF.